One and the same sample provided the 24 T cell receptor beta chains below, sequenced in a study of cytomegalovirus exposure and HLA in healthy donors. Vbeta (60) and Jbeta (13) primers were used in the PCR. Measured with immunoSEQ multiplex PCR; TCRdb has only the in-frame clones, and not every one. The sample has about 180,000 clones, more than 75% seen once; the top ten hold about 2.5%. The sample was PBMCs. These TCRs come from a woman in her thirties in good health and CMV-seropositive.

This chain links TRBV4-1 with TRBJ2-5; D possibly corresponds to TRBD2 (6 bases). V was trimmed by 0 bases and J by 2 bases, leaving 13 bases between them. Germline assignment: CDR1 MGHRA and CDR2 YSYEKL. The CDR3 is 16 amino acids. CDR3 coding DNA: TGCGCCAGCAGCCAAGAGGCTTCGGCGGGGCAAGAGACCCAGTACTTC. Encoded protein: CASSQEASAGQETQYF.

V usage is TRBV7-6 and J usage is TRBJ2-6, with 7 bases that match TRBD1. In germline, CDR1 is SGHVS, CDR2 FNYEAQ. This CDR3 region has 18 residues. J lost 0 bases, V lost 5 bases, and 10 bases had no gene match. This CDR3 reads CASSPLGTASSGANVLTF. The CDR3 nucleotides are TGTGCCAGCAGCCCCCTCGGGACAGCGAGCTCTGGGGCCAACGTCCTGACTTTC. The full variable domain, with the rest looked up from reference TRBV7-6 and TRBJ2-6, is GAGVSQSPRYKVTKRGQDVALRCDPISGHVSLYWYRQALGQGPEFLTYFNYEAQQDKSGLPNDRFSAERPEGSISTLTIQRTEQRDSAMYRCASSPLGTASSGANVLTFGAGSRLTVL.

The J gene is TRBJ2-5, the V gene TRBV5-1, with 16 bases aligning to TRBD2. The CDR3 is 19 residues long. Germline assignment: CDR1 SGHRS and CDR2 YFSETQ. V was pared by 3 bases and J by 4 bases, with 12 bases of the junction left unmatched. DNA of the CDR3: TGCGCCAGCAGCTCTGGGACTAGCGGGGGGGCCTGGATTGGAGAGACCCAGTACTTC. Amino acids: CASSSGTSGGAWIGETQYF.

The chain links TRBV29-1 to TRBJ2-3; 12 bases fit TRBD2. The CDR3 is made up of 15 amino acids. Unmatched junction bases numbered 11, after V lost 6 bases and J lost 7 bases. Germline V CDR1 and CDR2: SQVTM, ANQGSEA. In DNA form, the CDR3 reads TGCAGCGTCAAAACGAGGGGGACTAGCGGGTATACGCAGTATTTT. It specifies CSVKTRGTSGYTQYF.

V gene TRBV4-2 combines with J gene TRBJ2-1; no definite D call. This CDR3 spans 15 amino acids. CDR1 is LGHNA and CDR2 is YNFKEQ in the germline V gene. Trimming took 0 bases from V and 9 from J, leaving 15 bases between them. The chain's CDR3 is CASSQDRLVFGEQFF. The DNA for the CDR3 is TGTGCCAGCAGCCAAGATAGGCTAGTCTTTGGTGAGCAGTTCTTC.

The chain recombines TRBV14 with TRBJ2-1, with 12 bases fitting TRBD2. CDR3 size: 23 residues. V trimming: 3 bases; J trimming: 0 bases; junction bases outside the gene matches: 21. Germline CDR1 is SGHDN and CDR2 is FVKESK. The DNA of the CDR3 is TGTGCCAGCAGCCACCACCCCAACCTTGTCTTACTAGCGGGGGGTAGCTCCTACAATGAGCAGTTCTTC. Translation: CASSHHPNLVLLAGGSSYNEQFF.

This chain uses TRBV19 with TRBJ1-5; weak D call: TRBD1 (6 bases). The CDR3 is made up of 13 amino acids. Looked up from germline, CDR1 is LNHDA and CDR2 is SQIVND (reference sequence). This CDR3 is CSSWGRANQPQHF. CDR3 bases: TGTAGCTCGTGGGGGCGAGCAAATCAGCCCCAGCATTTT. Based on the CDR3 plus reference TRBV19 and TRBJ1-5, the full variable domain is DGGITQSPKYLFRKEGQNVTLSCEQNLNHDAMYWYRQDPGQGLRLIYYSQIVNDFQKGDIAEGYSVSREKKESFPLTVTSAQKNPTAFYLCSSWGRANQPQHFGDGTRLSIL.

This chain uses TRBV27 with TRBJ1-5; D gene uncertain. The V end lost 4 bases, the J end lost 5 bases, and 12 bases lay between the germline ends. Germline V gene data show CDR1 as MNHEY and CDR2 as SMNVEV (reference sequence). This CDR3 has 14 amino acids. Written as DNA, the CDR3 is TGTGCCAGCAGTTCCGGAGGAACCTATCAGCCCCAGCATTTT. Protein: CASSSGGTYQPQHF.

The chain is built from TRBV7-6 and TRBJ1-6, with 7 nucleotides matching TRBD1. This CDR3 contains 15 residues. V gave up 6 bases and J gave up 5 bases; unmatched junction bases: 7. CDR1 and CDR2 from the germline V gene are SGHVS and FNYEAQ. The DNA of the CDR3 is TGTGCCAGCAGTCGTTCGACAGGGAATAATTCACCCCTCCACTTT. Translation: CASSRSTGNNSPLHF.

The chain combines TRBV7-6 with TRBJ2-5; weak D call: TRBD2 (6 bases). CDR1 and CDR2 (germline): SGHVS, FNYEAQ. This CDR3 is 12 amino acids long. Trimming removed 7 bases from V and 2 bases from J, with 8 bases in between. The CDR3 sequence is CASTGLQETQYF. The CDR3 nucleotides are TGTGCCAGCACCGGACTACAAGAGACCCAGTACTTC.

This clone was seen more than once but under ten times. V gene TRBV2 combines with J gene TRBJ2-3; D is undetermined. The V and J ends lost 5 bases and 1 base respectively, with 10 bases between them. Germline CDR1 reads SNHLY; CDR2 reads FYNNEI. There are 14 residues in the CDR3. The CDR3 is CASSSPRGTDTQYF. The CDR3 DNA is TGTGCCAGCAGTTCCCCCCGGGGCACAGATACGCAGTATTTT.

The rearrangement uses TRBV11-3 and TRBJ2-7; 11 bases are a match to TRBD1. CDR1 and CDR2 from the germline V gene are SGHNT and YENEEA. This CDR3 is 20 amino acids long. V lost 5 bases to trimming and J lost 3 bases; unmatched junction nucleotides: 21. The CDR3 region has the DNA TGTGCCAGCAGCGCCGGGGGACAGGGGGTATTCTATACGGGATTCTACGAGCAGTACTTC. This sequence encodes CASSAGGQGVFYTGFYEQYF.

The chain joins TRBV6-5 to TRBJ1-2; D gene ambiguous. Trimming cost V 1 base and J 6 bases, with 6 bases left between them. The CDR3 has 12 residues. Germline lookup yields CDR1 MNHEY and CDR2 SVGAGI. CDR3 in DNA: TGTGCCAGCAGTTACTACGGGGATGGCTACACCTTC. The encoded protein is CASSYYGDGYTF.

This CDR3 reads CASSRAGDYEQYF. DNA for the CDR3: TGCGCCAGCAGCAGAGCAGGCGACTACGAGCAGTACTTC. The J gene is TRBJ2-7, the V gene TRBV5-1; D ambiguous. V lost 4 bases, J lost 3 bases, and 11 bases lay in between. Per the germline V gene, CDR1 is SGHRS and CDR2 is YFSETQ. The CDR3 runs to 13 residues.

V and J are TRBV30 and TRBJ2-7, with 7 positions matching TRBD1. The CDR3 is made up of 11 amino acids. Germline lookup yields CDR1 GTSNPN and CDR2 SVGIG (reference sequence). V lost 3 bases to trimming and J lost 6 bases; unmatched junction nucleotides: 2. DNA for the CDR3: TGTGCCTGGAGCAGACAGGGCGAGCAGTACTTC. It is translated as CAWSRQGEQYF.

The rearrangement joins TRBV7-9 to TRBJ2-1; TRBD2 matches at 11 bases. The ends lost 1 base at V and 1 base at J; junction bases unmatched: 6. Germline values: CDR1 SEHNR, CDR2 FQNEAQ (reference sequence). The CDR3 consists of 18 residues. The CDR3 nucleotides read TGTGCCAGCAGCTTAGGTAGCGGGGGGGCGACGTCCTACAATGAGCAGTTCTTC. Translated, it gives CASSLGSGGATSYNEQFF.

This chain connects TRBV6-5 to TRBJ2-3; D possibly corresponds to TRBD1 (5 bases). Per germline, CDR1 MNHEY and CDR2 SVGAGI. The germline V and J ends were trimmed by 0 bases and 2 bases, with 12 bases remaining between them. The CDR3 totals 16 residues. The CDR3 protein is CASSYSFGANTDTQYF. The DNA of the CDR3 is TGTGCCAGCAGTTACTCGTTTGGGGCAAACACAGATACGCAGTATTTT.

CDR3 bases: TGTGCCAGCAGTCGAGCCGGGGGAGTAAGCCCAGAGCAGTACTTC. Amino acids: CASSRAGGVSPEQYF. The chain employs TRBV6-5 and TRBJ2-5; D possibly corresponds to TRBD2 (6 bases). The CDR3 has 15 amino acids. Germline lookup yields CDR1 MNHEY and CDR2 SVGAGI. V lost 5 bases and J 11 bases, leaving 24 bases between the germline ends.

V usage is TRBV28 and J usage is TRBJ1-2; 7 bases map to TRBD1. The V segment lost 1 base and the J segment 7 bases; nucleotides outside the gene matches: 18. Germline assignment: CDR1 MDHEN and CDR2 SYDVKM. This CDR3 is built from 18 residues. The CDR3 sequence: CASSLFSGRGTVSGGYTF. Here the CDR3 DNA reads TGTGCCAGCAGTTTATTCTCCGGACGGGGGACAGTGAGTGGTGGCTACACCTTC.

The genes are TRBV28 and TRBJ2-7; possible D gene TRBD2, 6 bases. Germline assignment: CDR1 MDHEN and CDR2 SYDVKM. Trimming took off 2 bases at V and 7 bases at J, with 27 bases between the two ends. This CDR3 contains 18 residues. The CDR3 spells CASSLPFAAGALRGEQYF. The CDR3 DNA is TGTGCCAGCAGTTTACCCTTCGCGGCCGGGGCCTTACGGGGGGAGCAGTACTTC.

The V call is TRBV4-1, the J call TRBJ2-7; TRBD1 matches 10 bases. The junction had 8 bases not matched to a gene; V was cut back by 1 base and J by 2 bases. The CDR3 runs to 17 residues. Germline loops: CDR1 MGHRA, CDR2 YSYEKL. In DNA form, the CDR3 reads TGCGCCAGCAGCCAAGGTACCGGAGGACAGGGGGCCTACGAGCAGTACTTC. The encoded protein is CASSQGTGGQGAYEQYF.

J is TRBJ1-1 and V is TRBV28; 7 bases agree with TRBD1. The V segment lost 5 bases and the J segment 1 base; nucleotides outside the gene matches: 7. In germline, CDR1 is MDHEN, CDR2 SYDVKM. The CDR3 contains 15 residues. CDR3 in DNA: TGTGCCAGCAGTCGGCCGGGGACAGCGAACACTGAAGCTTTCTTT. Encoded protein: CASSRPGTANTEAFF.

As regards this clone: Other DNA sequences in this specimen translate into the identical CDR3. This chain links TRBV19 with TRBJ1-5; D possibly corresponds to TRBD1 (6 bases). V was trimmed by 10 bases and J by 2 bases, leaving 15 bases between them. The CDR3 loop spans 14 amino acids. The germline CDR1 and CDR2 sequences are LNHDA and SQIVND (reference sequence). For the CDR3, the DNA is TGTGCCACCAGGGGTGCAGCGGGCAATCAGCCCCAGCATTTT. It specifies CATRGAAGNQPQHF. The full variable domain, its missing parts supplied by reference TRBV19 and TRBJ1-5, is DGGITQSPKYLFRKEGQNVTLSCEQNLNHDAMYWYRQDPGQGLRLIYYSQIVNDFQKGDIAEGYSVSREKKESFPLTVTSAQKNPTAFYLCATRGAAGNQPQHFGDGTRLSIL.

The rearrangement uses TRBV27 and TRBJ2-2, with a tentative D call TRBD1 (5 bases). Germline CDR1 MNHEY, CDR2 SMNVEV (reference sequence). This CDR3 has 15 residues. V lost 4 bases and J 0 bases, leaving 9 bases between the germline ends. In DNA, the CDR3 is TGTGCCAGCAGTTATGTGACAGCGAACACCGGGGAGCTGTTTTTT. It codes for CASSYVTANTGELFF.